What follows are 3 T cell receptor beta chains derived from one specimen sequenced in a study of T cell changes during pregnancy in multiple sclerosis. The repertoire was sequenced with immunoSEQ multiplex PCR; TCRdb's copy has only in-frame clones and lacks some. Here the sample spans 60,000 or so clones, more than 85% being singletons. The sample consisted of peripheral blood, taken before pregnancy. These TCRs come from a female donor with multiple sclerosis, enrolled in a pregnancy study.

The rearrangement joins TRBV6-1 to TRBJ1-2, with a tentative D call TRBD1 (6 bases). The V gene's germline CDR1 is MNHNS and CDR2 SASEGT. Trimming stripped 2 bases from V and 4 bases from J, with 23 bases between. CDR3 size: 18 residues. CDR3 protein: CASSEPRAGEEGVYGYTF. In DNA form, the CDR3 reads TGTGCCAGCAGTGAACCCAGGGCAGGGGAAGAAGGGGTCTATGGCTACACCTTC.

The rearrangement uses TRBV29-1 and TRBJ2-5; no definite D call. V lost 4 bases and J lost 2, with 8 bases in between. The CDR3 length is 12 residues. Germline V CDR1 and CDR2: SQVTM, ANQGSEA. The CDR3 DNA reads TGCAGCGTTGCTCCCCAGCAAGAGACCCAGTACTTC. The encoded protein is CSVAPQQETQYF.

This clone came up once. The chain uses TRBV30 and TRBJ1-2; D gene ambiguous. Per the germline V gene, CDR1 is GTSNPN and CDR2 is SVGIG (reference sequence). The V end was cut by 0 bases, the J end by 2 bases, with 13 bases between. The CDR3 extends over 15 amino acids. CDR3 sequence: CAWSVSGSSNYGYTF. In nucleotides, the CDR3 is TGTGCCTGGAGTGTCTCAGGCTCGTCCAACTATGGCTACACCTTC.